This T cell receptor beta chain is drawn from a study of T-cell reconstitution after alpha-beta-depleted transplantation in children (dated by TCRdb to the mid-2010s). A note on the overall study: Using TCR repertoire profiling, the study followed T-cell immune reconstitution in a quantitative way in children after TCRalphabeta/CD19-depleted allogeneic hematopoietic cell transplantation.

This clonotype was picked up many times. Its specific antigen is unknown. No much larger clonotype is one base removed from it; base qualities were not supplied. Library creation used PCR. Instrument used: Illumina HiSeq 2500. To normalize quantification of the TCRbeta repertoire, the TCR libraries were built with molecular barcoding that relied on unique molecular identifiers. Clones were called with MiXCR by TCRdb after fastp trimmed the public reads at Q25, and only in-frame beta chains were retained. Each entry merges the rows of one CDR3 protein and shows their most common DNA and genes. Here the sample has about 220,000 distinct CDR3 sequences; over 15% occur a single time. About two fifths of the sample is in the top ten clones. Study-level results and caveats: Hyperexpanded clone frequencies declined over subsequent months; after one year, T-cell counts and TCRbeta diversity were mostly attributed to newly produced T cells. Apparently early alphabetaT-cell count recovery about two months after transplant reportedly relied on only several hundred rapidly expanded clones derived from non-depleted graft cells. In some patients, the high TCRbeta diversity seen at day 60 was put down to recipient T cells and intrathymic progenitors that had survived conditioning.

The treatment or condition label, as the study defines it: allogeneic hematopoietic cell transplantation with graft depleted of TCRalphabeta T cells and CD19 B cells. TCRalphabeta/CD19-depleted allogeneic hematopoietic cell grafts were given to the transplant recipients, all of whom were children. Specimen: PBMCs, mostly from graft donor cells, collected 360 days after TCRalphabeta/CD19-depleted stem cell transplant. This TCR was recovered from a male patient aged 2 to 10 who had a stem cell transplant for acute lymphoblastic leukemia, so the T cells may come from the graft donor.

The sequenced DNA: TGCAGTGCTAGAGATCGGCGGAGCACAGATACGCAGTATTTT. It is translated as CSARDRRSTDTQYF. The sequence links TRBV20-1 to TRBJ2-3, with the D gene too uncertain to name. CDR1 and CDR2, per the germline V gene (reference sequence), are DFQATT and SNEGSKA. The CDR3, cysteine through phenylalanine, is 14 amino acids long. The read is trimmed to its CDR3 DNA, 42 bases read in frame from base 1. At the junction V is shortened by 0 bases and J by 0 bases, with 7 bases in between.